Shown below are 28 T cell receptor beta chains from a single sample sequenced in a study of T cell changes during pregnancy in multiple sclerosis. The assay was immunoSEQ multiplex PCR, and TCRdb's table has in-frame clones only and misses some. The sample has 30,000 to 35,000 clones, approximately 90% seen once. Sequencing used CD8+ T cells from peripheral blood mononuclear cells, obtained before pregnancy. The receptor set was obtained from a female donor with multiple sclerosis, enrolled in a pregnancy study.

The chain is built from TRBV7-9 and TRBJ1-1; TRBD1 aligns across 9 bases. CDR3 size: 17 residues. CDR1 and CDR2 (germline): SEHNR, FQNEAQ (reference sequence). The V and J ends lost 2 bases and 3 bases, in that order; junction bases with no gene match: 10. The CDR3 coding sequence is TGTGCCAGCAGCTTAAGTCCCGGGACAGGGTGGGACACTGAAGCTTTCTTT. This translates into CASSLSPGTGWDTEAFF.

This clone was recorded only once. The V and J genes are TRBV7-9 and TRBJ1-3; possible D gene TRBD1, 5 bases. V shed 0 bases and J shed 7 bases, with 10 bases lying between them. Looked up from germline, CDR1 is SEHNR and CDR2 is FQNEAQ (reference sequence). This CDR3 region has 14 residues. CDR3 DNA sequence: TGTGCCAGCAGCTTAGCAGGGGATGTTAACACCATATATTTT. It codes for CASSLAGDVNTIYF.

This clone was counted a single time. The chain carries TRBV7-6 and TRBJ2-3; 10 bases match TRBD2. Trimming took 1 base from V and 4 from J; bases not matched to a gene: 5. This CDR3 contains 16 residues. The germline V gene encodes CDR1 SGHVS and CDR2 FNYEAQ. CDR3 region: CASSLVSSGSADTQYF. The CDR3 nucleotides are TGTGCCAGCAGCTTAGTTTCTAGCGGGAGTGCAGATACGCAGTATTTT.

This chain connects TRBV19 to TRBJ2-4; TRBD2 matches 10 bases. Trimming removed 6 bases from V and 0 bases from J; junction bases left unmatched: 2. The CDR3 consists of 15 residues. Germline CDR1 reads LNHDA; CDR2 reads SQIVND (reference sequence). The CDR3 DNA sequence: TGTGCCAGTAGACTAGCGGGAATAGCCAAAAACATTCAGTACTTC. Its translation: CASRLAGIAKNIQYF.

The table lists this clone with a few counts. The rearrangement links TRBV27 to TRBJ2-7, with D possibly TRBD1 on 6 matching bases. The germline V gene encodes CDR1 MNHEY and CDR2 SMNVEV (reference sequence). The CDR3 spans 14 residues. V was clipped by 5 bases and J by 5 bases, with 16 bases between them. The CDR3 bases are TGTGCCAGCAGTCCAACAGACAGGTTCCACGAGCAGTACTTC. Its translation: CASSPTDRFHEQYF.

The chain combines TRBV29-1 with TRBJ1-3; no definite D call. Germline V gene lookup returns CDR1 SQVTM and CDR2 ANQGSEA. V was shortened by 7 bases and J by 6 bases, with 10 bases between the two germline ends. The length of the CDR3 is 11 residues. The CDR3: CSALRLNTIYF. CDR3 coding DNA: TGCAGCGCGCTGAGACTAAACACCATATATTTT.

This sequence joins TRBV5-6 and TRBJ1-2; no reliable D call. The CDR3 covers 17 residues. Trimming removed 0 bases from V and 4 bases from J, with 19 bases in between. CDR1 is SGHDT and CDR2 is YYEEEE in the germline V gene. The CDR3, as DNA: TGTGCCAGCAGCTTGGATGGACTACCGATCCCGGTCTATGGCTACACCTTC. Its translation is CASSLDGLPIPVYGYTF. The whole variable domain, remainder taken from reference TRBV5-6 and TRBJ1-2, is DAGVTQSPTHLIKTRGQQVTLRCSPKSGHDTVSWYQQALGQGPQFIFQYYEEEERQRGNFPDRFSGHQFPNYSSELNVNALLLGDSALYLCASSLDGLPIPVYGYTFGSGTRLTVV.

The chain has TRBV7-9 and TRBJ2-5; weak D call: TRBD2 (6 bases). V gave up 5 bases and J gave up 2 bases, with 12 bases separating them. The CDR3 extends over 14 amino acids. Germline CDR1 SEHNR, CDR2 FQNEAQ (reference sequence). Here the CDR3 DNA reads TGTGCCAGCAGCCCGTGGGCGGGACAAGAGACCCAGTACTTC. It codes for CASSPWAGQETQYF. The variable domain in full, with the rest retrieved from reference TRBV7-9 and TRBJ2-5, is DTGVSQNPRHKITKRGQNVTFRCDPISEHNRLYWYRQTLGQGPEFLTYFQNEAQLEKSRLLSDRFSAERPKGSFSTLEIQRTEQGDSAMYLCASSPWAGQETQYFGPGTRLLVL.

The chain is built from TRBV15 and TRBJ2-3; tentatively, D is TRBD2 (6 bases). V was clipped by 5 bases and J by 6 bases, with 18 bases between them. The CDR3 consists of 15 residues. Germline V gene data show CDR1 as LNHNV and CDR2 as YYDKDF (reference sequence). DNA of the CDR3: TGTGCCACCAGCTCCGGGACTCCCTATACGGATACGCAGTATTTT. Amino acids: CATSSGTPYTDTQYF.

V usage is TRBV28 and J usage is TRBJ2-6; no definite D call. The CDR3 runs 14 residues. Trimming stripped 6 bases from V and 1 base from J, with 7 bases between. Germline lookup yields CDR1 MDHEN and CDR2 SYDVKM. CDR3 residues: CASSPYSGANVLTF. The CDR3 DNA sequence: TGTGCCAGCAGCCCTTATTCTGGGGCCAACGTCCTGACTTTC.

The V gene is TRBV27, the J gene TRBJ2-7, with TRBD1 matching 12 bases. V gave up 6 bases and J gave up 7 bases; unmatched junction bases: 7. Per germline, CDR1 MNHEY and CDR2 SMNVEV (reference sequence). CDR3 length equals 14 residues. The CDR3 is CASRSGQGAWEQYF. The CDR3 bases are TGTGCCAGCAGGTCGGGACAGGGGGCGTGGGAGCAGTACTTC.

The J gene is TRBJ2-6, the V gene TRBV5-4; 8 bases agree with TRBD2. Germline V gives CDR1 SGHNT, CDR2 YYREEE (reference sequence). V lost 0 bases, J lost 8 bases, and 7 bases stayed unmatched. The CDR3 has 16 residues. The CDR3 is CASSLAGGGLSNVLTF. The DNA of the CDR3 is TGTGCCAGCAGCTTGGCGGGCGGGGGGCTGTCCAACGTCCTGACTTTC.

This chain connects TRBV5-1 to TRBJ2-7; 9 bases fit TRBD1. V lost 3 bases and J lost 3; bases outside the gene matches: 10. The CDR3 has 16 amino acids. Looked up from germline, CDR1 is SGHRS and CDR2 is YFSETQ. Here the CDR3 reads CASSSIGGQGYYEQYF. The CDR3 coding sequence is TGCGCCAGCAGCTCAATTGGGGGACAGGGTTACTACGAGCAGTACTTC.

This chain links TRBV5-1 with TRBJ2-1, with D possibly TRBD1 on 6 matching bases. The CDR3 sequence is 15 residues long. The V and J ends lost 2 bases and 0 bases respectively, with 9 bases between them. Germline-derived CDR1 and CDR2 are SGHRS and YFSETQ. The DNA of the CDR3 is TGCGCCAGCAGCTTAGGACAGAGCTCCTACAATGAGCAGTTCTTC. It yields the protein CASSLGQSSYNEQFF.

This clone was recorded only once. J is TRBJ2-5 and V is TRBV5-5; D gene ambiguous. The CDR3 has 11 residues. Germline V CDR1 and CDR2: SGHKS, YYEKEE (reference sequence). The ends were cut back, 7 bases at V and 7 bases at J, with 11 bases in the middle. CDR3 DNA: TGTGCCAGCCAGGAAGTGGGGACCCAGTACTTC. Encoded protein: CASQEVGTQYF.

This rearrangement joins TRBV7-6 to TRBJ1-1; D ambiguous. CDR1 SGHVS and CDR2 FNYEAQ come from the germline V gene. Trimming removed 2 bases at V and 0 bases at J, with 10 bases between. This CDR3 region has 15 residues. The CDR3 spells CASSLTTILNTEAFF. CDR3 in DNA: TGTGCCAGCAGCTTAACGACAATCCTGAACACTGAAGCTTTCTTT.

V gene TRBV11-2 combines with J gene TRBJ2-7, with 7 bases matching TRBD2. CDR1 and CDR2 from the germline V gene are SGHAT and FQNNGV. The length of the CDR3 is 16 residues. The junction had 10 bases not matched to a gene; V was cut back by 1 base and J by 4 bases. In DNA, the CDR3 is TGTGCCAGCAGCTTAGGGTACGGCGGGAGTCGGTACGAGCAGTACTTC. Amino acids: CASSLGYGGSRYEQYF.

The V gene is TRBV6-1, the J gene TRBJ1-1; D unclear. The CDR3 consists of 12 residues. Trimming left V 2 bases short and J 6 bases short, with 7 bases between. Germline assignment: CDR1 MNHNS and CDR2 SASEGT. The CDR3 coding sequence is TGTGCCAGCAGTGAATCCAGATCTGAAGCTTTCTTT. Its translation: CASSESRSEAFF.

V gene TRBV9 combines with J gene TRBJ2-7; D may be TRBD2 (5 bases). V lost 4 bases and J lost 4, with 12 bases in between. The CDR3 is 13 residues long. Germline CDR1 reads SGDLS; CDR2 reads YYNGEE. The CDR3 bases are TGTGCCAGCAGCCCCTGGACTGATTACGAGCAGTACTTC. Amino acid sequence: CASSPWTDYEQYF. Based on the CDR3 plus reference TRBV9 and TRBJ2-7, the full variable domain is DSGVTQTPKHLITATGQRVTLRCSPRSGDLSVYWYQQSLDQGLQFLIQYYNGEERAKGNILERFSAQQFPDLHSELNLSSLELGDSALYFCASSPWTDYEQYFGPGTRLTVT.

CDR3 sequence: CSVGTSGRSFSYNEQFF. In DNA, the CDR3 is TGCAGCGTTGGGACTAGCGGGAGGTCTTTCTCCTACAATGAGCAGTTCTTC. The gene calls are TRBV29-1 and TRBJ2-1, with 14 bases matching TRBD2. The CDR3 totals 17 residues. J gave up 0 bases and V 4 bases, and 5 bases lay outside the gene matches. Germline V gene lookup returns CDR1 SQVTM and CDR2 ANQGSEA.

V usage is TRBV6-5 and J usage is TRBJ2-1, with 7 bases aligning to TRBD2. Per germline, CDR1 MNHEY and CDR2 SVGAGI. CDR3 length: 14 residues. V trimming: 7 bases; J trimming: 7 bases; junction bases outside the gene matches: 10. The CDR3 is CASTPHDGRNEQFF. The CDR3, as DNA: TGTGCCAGCACCCCCCACGACGGGAGGAATGAGCAGTTCTTC.

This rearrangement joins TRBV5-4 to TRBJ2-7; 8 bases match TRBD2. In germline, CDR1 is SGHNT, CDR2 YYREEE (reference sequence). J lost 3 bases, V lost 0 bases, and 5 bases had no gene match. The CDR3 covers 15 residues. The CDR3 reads CASSLAREGRYEQYF. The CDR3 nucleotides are TGTGCCAGCAGCTTGGCCCGGGAGGGCCGCTACGAGCAGTACTTC.

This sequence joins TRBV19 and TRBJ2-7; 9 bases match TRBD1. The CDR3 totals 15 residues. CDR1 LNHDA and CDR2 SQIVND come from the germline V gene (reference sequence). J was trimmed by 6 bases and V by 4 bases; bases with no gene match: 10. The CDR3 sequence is CASSTSGTGMVEQYF. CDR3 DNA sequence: TGTGCCAGTAGTACCTCAGGGACAGGGATGGTCGAGCAGTACTTC.

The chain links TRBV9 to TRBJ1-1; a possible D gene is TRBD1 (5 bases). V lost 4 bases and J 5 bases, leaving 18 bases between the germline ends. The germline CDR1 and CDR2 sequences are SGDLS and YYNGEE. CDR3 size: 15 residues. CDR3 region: CASSPRTIPWTEAFF. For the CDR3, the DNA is TGTGCCAGCAGCCCGCGGACAATCCCCTGGACTGAAGCTTTCTTT.

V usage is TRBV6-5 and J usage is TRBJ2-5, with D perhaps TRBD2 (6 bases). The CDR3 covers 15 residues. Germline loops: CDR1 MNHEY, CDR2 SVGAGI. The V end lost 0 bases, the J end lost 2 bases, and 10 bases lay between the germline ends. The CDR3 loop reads CASSYSMAGQETQYF. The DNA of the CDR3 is TGTGCCAGCAGTTACTCGATGGCGGGGCAAGAGACCCAGTACTTC.

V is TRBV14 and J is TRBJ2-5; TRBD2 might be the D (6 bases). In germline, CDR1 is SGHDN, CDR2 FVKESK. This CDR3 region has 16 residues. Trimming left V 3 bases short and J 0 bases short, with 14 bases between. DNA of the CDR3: TGTGCCAGCAGCCATTGGGTCGGGGGAGACCAAGAGACCCAGTACTTC. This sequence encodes CASSHWVGGDQETQYF.

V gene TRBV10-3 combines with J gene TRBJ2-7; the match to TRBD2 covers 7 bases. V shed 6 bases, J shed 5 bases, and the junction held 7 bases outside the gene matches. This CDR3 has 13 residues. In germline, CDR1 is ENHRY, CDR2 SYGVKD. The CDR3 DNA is TGTGCCATCAGGCCGGCGGGAGACCACGAGCAGTACTTC. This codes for CAIRPAGDHEQYF.

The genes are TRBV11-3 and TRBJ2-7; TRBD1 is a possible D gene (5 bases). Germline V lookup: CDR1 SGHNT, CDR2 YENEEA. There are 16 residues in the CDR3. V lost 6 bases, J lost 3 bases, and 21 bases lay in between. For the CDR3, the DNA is TGTGCCAGCAGTCCCACGACCGCAGGGATCGGCTACGAGCAGTACTTC. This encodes CASSPTTAGIGYEQYF.